The T cell receptor (beta chain) under discussion was sequenced for a study of cytomegalovirus exposure and HLA in healthy donors. Study-level results: In a later analysis, HLA-associated beta chains showed higher expansion and lower generation probabilities than comparable chains.

To note about this clone: Its antigen is currently unknown.

In the PCR, 60 Vbeta and 13 Jbeta primers were used. Sequenced by immunoSEQ multiplex PCR; TCRdb stores in-frame clones only, minus some. The sample yields fewer than 200,000 clones, roughly 76% seen once. V was clipped by 3 bases and J by 7 bases, with 24 bases between them. The CDR3 sequence is 17 residues long. Germline CDR1 reads SGHAT; CDR2 reads FQDESV (reference sequence). The origin of this receptor is a woman younger than 30 in good health and CMV-seropositive. The chain carries TRBV11-1 and TRBJ2-5, with D hard to call. Sequencing used PBMCs. As DNA, the CDR3 is TGTGCCAGCAGCTTCGTCCGGTACCCCACGAGACCGGGGACCCAGTACTTC. It translates to CASSFVRYPTRPGTQYF.